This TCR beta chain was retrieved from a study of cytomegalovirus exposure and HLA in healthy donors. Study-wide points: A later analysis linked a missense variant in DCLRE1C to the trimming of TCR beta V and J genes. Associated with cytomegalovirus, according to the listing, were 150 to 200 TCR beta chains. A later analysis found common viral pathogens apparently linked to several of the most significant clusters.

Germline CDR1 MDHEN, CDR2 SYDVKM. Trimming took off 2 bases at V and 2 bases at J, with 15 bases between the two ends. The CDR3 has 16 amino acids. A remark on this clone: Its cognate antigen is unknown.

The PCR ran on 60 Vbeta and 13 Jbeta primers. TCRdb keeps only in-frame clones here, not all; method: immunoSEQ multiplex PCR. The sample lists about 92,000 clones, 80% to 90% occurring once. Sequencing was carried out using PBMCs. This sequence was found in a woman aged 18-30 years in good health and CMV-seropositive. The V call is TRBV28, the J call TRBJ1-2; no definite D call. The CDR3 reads CASSLGRGRQNYGYTF. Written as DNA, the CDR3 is TGTGCCAGCAGTTTAGGTCGCGGGCGGCAGAACTATGGCTACACCTTC.